This T cell receptor beta chain was retrieved from a study of human T cells and chemical hapten exposure. Study details: Once 0.01% DPC had been applied to the upper back by patch test, readings were taken at 6 days. General study results and limits: PT1 expanded TCR numbers tracked positively with patch test score. There was alopecia in the donors, so their immune response may differ from that of healthy people.

Source study methods: Samples contained a median of 95,638 TCRs, with a range of about 20,000 to 750,000. From the RACE reads, TCRdb called clonotypes with MiXCR, one entry per CDR3 protein. TCRdb, not the authors, supplied the V and J calls. The sample includes some 74,000 distinct CDR3 sequences, 13% seen only once; the top ten take approximately 5.2%. Sample time point: patch test 3, about 24 weeks after DPC sensitization. Treatment defined: therapeutic diphenylcyclopropenone sensitization with weekly scalp DPC. This clonotype came up many times. Its antigen is not known. The V gene's germline CDR1 is SGHRS and CDR2 YFSETQ. Germline trimming cut 2 bases from V and 7 bases from J; bases unmatched to any gene: 14. The CDR3 spans 18 residues.

The TCR sequence derives from a woman between 45 and 60 years old with alopecia areata. Some clones in this sample may be carry-over from other donors' samples. The rearrangement links TRBV5-1 to TRBJ2-5; 13 bases line up with TRBD2. The sequencing used whole blood, collected in connection with sensitization to the hapten diphenylcyclopropenone (DPC). CDR3 DNA: TGCGCCAGCAGCTTCGGACTAGCGGGAGCTACCCCGAGGGGGACCCAGTACTTC. Translated: CASSFGLAGATPRGTQYF.